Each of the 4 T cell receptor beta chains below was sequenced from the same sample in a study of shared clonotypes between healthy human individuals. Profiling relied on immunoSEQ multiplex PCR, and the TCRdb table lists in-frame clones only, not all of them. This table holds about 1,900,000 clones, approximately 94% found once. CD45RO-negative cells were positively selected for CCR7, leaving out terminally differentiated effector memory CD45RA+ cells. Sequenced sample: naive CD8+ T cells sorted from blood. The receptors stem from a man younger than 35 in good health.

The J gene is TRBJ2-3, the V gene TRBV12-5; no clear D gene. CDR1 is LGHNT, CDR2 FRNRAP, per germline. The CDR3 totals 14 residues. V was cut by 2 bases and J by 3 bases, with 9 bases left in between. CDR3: CASGLTIGTDTQYF. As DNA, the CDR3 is TGTGCTAGTGGTTTGACTATAGGTACAGATACGCAGTATTTT. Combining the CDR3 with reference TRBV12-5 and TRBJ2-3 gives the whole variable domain DARVTQTPRHKVTEMGQEVTMRCQPILGHNTVFWYRQTMMQGLELLAYFRNRAPLDDSGMPKDRFSAEMPDATLATLKIQPSEPRDSAVYFCASGLTIGTDTQYFGPGTRLTVL.

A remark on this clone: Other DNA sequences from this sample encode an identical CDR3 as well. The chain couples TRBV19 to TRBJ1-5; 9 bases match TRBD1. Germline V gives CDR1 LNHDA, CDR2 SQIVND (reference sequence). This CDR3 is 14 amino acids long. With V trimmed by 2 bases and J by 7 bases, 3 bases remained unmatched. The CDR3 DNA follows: TGTGCCAGTAGTATAAGAGACAGGGGGCAGCCCCAGCATTTT. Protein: CASSIRDRGQPQHF.

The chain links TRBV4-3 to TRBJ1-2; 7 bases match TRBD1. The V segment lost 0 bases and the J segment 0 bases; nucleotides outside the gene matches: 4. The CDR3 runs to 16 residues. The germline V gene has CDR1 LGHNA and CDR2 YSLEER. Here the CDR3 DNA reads TGCGCCAGCAGCCAAGATCCCGGGACAGCTAACTATGGCTACACCTTC. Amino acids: CASSQDPGTANYGYTF.

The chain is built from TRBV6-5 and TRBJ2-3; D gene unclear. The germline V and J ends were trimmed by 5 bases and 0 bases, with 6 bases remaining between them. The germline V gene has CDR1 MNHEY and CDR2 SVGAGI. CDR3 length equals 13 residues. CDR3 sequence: CASSVSSTDTQYF. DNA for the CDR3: TGTGCCAGCAGTGTCAGTAGCACAGATACGCAGTATTTT.